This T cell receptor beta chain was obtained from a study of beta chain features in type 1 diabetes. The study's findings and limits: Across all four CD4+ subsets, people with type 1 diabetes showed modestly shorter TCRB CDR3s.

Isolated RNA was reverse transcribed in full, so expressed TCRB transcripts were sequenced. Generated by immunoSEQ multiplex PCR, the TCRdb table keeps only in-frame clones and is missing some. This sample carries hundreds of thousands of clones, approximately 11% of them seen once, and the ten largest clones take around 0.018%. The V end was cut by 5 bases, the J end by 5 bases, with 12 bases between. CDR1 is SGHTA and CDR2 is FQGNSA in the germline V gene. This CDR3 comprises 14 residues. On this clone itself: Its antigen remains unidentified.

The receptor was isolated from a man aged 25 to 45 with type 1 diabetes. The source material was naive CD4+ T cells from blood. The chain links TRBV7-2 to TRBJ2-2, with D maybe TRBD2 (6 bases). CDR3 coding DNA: TGTGCCAGCAGCCCGGGGGTGGGGACCGGGGAGCTGTTTTTT. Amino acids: CASSPGVGTGELFF.